One sample yielded the 9 T cell receptor beta chains listed below, sequenced in a study of T cell responses to AZD1222 COVID-19 vaccine. Produced via immunoSEQ multiplex PCR; TCRdb's table is partial and in-frame only. The repertoire holds more than 90,000 clones, with about 86% as singletons. Sequencing used peripheral blood, obtained on day 0 of AZD1222 vaccination. Receptors were obtained from an adult in good health.

The rearrangement joins TRBV19 to TRBJ1-1, with D tentatively TRBD1 (5 bases). In germline, CDR1 is LNHDA, CDR2 SQIVND (reference sequence). This CDR3 is 19 amino acids long. The V and J ends lost 6 bases and 1 base respectively, with 27 bases between them. The chain's CDR3 is CASSRPLRDRYHPNTEAFF. The CDR3 DNA reads TGTGCCAGTAGCAGGCCACTCCGGGACCGATACCATCCGAACACTGAAGCTTTCTTT.

The gene calls are TRBV10-3 and TRBJ2-3, with TRBD2 matching 7 bases. The V gene end was trimmed by 6 bases and the J gene end by 0 bases; junction bases not matched to a gene: 0. Germline CDR1 ENHRY, CDR2 SYGVKD. The length of the CDR3 is 13 residues. The CDR3 sequence: CAIRGGSTDTQYF. The DNA for the CDR3 is TGTGCCATCAGGGGGGGGAGCACAGATACGCAGTATTTT.

The chain couples TRBV9 to TRBJ2-1; 8 bases are shared with TRBD1. There are 17 residues in the CDR3. Germline trimming cut 2 bases from V and 0 bases from J; bases unmatched to any gene: 7. The V gene's germline CDR1 is SGDLS and CDR2 YYNGEE. The CDR3 sequence is CASSVRTGFSSYNEQFF. CDR3 bases: TGTGCCAGCAGCGTGCGGACAGGGTTTAGCTCCTACAATGAGCAGTTCTTC.

This chain links TRBV13 with TRBJ2-3; D not resolved. The length of the CDR3 is 15 residues. The germline V gene has CDR1 PRHDT and CDR2 FYEKMQ (reference sequence). V was cut by 4 bases and J by 6 bases, with 17 bases left in between. CDR3 sequence (DNA): TGTGCCAGCAGCTCCCACGCCTCTATCTTGGATACGCAGTATTTT. Protein product: CASSSHASILDTQYF. The entire variable domain, with the rest obtained from reference TRBV13 and TRBJ2-3, is as follows: AAGVIQSPRHLIKEKRETATLKCYPIPRHDTVYWYQQGPGQDPQFLISFYEKMQSDKGSIPDRFSAQQFSDYHSELNMSSLELGDSALYFCASSSHASILDTQYFGPGTRLTVL.

The rearrangement uses TRBV5-6 and TRBJ1-1, with D uncertain. V was cut by 4 bases and J by 6 bases, with 7 bases left in between. The CDR3 is 11 amino acids. From germline, CDR1 is SGHDT and CDR2 YYEEEE. The DNA for the CDR3 is TGTGCCAGCAGCAGGGCTCCTGAAGCTTTCTTT. Its translation: CASSRAPEAFF.

The genes are TRBV7-2 and TRBJ2-7; 10 bases map to TRBD1. Trimming at V came to 7 bases and at J to 1 base, leaving 10 bases not matched to a gene. Germline loops: CDR1 SGHTA, CDR2 FQGNSA. The CDR3 is made up of 16 amino acids. CDR3 residues: CASTLDRGRISYEQYF. In nucleotides, the CDR3 is TGTGCCAGCACCCTAGACAGGGGGCGAATATCCTACGAGCAGTACTTC.

The chain carries TRBV10-3 and TRBJ1-1; no clear D gene. V dropped 7 bases and J dropped 1 base, with 16 bases sitting between them. This CDR3 region has 15 residues. Germline assignment: CDR1 ENHRY and CDR2 SYGVKD. In DNA, the CDR3 is TGTGCCATCAACACCCGGTTGAACAAGAACACTGAAGCTTTCTTT. Translating it yields CAINTRLNKNTEAFF.

The V gene is TRBV6-2 or TRBV6-3, the J gene TRBJ1-3; D gene ambiguous. Germline values: CDR1 MNHEY, CDR2 SVGEGT. This CDR3 is built from 15 residues. V lost 4 bases, J lost 0 bases, and 10 bases lay in between. CDR3 loop: CASSSGYNSGNTIYF. The CDR3 bases are TGTGCCAGCAGTTCGGGCTATAACTCTGGAAACACCATATATTTT.

The V and J genes are TRBV11-2 and TRBJ1-3; 9 bases match TRBD1. The CDR3 sequence is 17 residues long. The V gene's germline CDR1 is SGHAT and CDR2 FQNNGV. J was trimmed by 2 bases and V by 5 bases; bases with no gene match: 10. In nucleotides, the CDR3 is TGTGCCAGCAGCGGACAGCCAGGACAGGGGCCTGGAAACACCATATATTTT. It codes for CASSGQPGQGPGNTIYF.